This T cell receptor beta chain was recorded in a study of cytomegalovirus exposure and HLA in healthy donors (dated by TCRdb to 2015 to 2018). In the study overall: An earlier analysis of some 600 of the donors reported about 280 Gb of sequence data and around 100 million unique TCR beta sequences obtained from approximately 180 million T cells. A later genetic analysis took genome-wide SNP genotypes for about 65% of the 666 donors and used that subset as a discovery cohort. Every repertoire in the discovery cohort had been generated on one and the same sequencing platform. The number of donors typed differed by locus, with 629-630 for A, B, C, DRB1 and DQB1, more than 500 for DQA1, under 610 for DPA1, and roughly 450 for DPB1. In the later analysis, no new phenotypic data were used to find candidate immune exposures; instead, reliance was placed on TCR beta sequences and their occurrence across donors. A handful of DR-DQ haplotypes were treated as single units for association and clustering because of strong linkage in the cohort. Roughly 300 gigabases of sequencing data and around 80 million unique TCR sequences made up an early release that covered around 640 HLA-typed donors. The genetic ancestry cluster associated with self-reported Caucasian donors included around 76% of the 300 to 450 genotyped donors. Donor age, sex, ethnicity and CMV serostatus were compiled together with the repertoire data. The aim of the study was to test whether cataloging public T cell receptors could identify signatures of past pathogen exposure. Both class I and class II loci were covered by HLA typing, at four-digit resolution. A separate validation cohort of over 95 different subjects was used in addition to the 666-subject first cohort. A later analysis re-examined previously published TCR beta repertoires from around 670 donors and added high-resolution HLA genotyping to investigate patterns of TCR occurrence. On average, 235,054 unique TCR beta nucleotide sequences were sequenced per donor among fewer than 500 genotyped donors of the cohort, with roughly 18% of those sequences being non-productive. The study combined high-throughput TCR immunosequencing, statistical association of individual TCRs with disease status, and machine learning to predict cytomegalovirus infection status. Using immunosequencing, the study profiled T cell repertoires from around 680 subjects and related those repertoires to cytomegalovirus serostatus. An earlier analysis of about 620 of the donors applied high-throughput TCR beta sequencing to assess whether each TCR beta V gene segment acted as functional or pseudogenic. Here is what the overall study found, with its caveats: Specific HLA alleles were associated with over 15,000 TCR beta sequences at a false discovery rate of 0.05 in a later analysis. It was suggested by the authors that the approach could potentially be generalized to other disease states and immunological phenotypes. A few of the identified cytomegalovirus-associated TCR beta chains were confirmed in vitro to be specific for cytomegalovirus antigens. A further reported finding was that TCR beta sequences accurately predicted the HLA-A and HLA-B alleles for most subjects in the first cohort. V-gene and J-gene trimming of TCR beta chains was associated with a missense DCLRE1C variant in a later genetic analysis, and the association was replicated in an independent cohort. A later analysis found that HLA-associated TCR beta chains were more clonally expanded and had lower generation probabilities than equally common non-associated chains. In the study, about 150 TCR beta chains were listed as associated with cytomegalovirus. Compared with the approximately 600-donor mean, donors in an Asian-associated ancestry cluster had fewer N-insertions in productive TCRs, according to a later genetic analysis. A later analysis found that most CMV-associated TCR beta chains appeared HLA-restricted, with HLA associations seemingly driven largely by CMV exposure. Linkage disequilibrium might explain the correlated functional status among segregating V segments, but an unknown experimental factor could not be ruled out. HLA typing was unavailable for some donors at each locus, so association tests used only the typed subset. Because the 87-base-pair reads could not distinguish some IMGT-functional V segments, including TRBV6-2 and TRBV6-3, those segments were excluded. In both the original and validation cohorts, the classifier was reported to diagnose cytomegalovirus status with high specificity and sensitivity. A later analysis found that TCR association rates varied across HLA loci, with DRB1 alleles showing the most associated TCRs and HLA-C alleles the fewest. The cohort was sequenced for TCR beta chains only, and without alpha or paired-chain data the features that could be detected were limited. In an earlier analysis of more than 500 of the donors, most TCR beta V segments appeared in productive rearrangements about 87% or about 30% of the time, broadly matching IMGT annotations. While some public TCRs were present in many individuals, most TCR sequences turned up only very rarely across donors. A cluster of highly shared sequence variants was judged likely to represent a technical artifact of the sequencing pipeline. Roughly uniform sequencing depth across donors was assumed in presence/absence analyses, although this assumption may not hold. Because counts were too low, about 17 rarely observed V segments, including chromosome 9 orphons, were excluded from the earlier analysis of some 540 of the donors. Strong co-occurrence of HLA alleles, especially DR and DQ, made assigning TCR associations to individual alleles difficult. CMV serostatus was the only immune exposure information available for the cohort. According to a later analysis, parvovirus B19, influenza, CMV and Epstein-Barr virus appeared linked to several top co-occurrence clusters.

Via the germline V gene, CDR1 is SGHTA and CDR2 FQGTGA. Trimmed from V: 5 bases; trimmed from J: 2 bases; junction bases lacking a gene match: 4. The CDR3, from cysteine to phenylalanine, totals 15 residues. The DNA shown is the 45-base CDR3, in frame from base 1. This clone was observed a handful of times. What this receptor recognizes is not known. No quality values exist for individual bases; no much larger clone is one base distant. Preparation of the library involved the immunoSEQ multiplex PCR assay. The multiplex PCR relied on a mix of 60 forward primers for TCR Vbeta segments and 13 reverse primers for TCR Jbeta segments. A multiplex PCR assay on genomic DNA amplified the CDR3 region of rearranged TCR beta genes. Amplified TCR beta libraries were sequenced as 87-base-pair reads on the Illumina HiSeq System. The authors processed their data as follows. A later analysis counted about 80 million unique TCR beta chains across the 650 to 800 repertoires, and some 11 million of these chains were shared by at least two donors. A nearest-neighbor algorithm error-corrected the raw reads and collapsed the reads into unique sequences, merging closely related sequences to remove PCR and sequencing errors. Alignment of CDR3 sequences to IMGT reference sequences was used to assign V, D and J gene segments. For a sequence to be retained, a match of at least six nucleotides was required to both a V gene segment and a J gene segment. A rearrangement was called productive if the CDR3 had no stop codons and remained in frame with V and J, and every other rearrangement was called non-productive. CDR3 was defined by IMGT convention, running from the second conserved V-encoded cysteine to the conserved J-encoded phenylalanine. The earlier analysis of about 530 of the donors excluded any sequence lacking an unambiguous match to a single V gene segment. In an earlier analysis of a few hundred of the donors, V segments were called functional above 56.7% productive rearrangements and were called segregating when the between-donor standard deviation exceeded 5%. A statistical classification framework was developed to diagnose cytomegalovirus status using the catalog of TCR beta chain sequences. In a later analysis, V and J genes were assigned by comparing TCR nucleotide sequences against IMGT/GENE-DB human TR gene sequences. In a later analysis, CDR3 sequences and most-parsimonious VDJ recombination scenarios were assigned using the TCRdist pipeline. In a later analysis, every TCR beta chain was defined by the combination of its CDR3 amino acid sequence and its V-gene family, and reads without a unique V-gene family were dropped. To address suspected cross-contamination and a sequencing artifact, a later analysis removed over 500 highly shared, low-generation-probability nucleotide sequences. In a later analysis, a clonal expansion index for each public chain was calculated from normalized within-repertoire ranks of inferred template counts. Generation probabilities in a later analysis came from a VDJ recombination model fitted to out-of-frame rearrangements, and those results were checked against IGoR. In a later analysis, hypergeometric tests were used to score TCR-TCR, TCR-HLA and TCR-CMV co-occurrence, with a repertoire-size bias correction applied to TCR pairs. False discovery rates were estimated in a later analysis by permuting HLA or CMV assignments 20 times. In a later analysis, co-occurring TCRs were grouped with DBSCAN, and TCRdist sequence similarity was added when clustering was performed within HLA-allele-positive subsets. For co-occurrence clustering, repertoires with fewer than 30,000 or more than 120,000 public chains were excluded, along with 5 or 6 repertoires with anomalous nucleotide sharing. TCRdb took this table from immuneACCESS and kept in-frame rearrangements with V and J called. Such tables lack part of the clones; where checked against another copy, unresolved V genes explain under half of the gap, and the rest is unexplained. That table supplies the V and J calls and clone size; D and trimming were determined from the DNA. The sample data list 65,000 to 85,000 clones, and roughly 70% of these were observed just once. Of the sample, approximately 4.4% is held by the ten largest clones.

In total, 666 healthy bone marrow donors made up the cohort. All cohort members were sampled while nominally healthy, although unrecorded immune exposures were likely present. The donor was CMV seropositive and belonged to the group of some 290 seropositive cohort members. Every donor gave a peripheral blood sample, and the peripheral blood mononuclear cells from that sample were used for TCR beta sequencing. The Qiagen DNeasy Blood Extraction Kit was used to extract genomic DNA from the blood cell samples. The sequence was collected from a man aged 60-69 years in good health and CMV-seropositive. The specimen sequenced was PBMCs. This chain is built from TRBV7-3 and TRBJ2-1; 9 central bases correspond to TRBD2. The DNA sequence follows: TGTGCCAGCAGCCTCGGCGGGAGGGCCTACAATGAGCAGTTCTTC. Translated, it gives CASSLGGRAYNEQFF.